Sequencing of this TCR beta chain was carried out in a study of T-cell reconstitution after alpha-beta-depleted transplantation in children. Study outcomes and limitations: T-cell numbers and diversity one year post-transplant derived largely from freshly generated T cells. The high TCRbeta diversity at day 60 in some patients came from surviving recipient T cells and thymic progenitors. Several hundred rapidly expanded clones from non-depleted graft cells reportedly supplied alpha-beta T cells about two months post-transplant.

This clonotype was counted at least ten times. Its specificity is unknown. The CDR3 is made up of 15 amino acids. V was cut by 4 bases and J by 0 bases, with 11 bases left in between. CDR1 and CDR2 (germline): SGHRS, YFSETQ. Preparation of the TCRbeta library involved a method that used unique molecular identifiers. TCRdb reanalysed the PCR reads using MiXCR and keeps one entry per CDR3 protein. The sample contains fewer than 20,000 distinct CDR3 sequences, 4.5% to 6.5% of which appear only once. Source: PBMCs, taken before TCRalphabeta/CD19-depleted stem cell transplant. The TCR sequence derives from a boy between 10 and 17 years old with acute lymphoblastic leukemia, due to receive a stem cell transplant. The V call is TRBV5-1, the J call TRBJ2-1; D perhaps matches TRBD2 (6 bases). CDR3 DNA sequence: TGCGCCAGCAGCCTTAGCGGAAGCTCCTACAATGAGCAGTTCTTC. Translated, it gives CASSLSGSSYNEQFF.